This T cell receptor (beta chain) was sequenced in a study of shared clonotypes between healthy human individuals. This clone appeared once. Germline CDR1 MDHEN, CDR2 SYDVKM. Trimming took off 5 bases at V and 0 bases at J, with 6 bases between the two ends. CDR3 length: 13 amino acids. The repertoire was sequenced with immunoSEQ multiplex PCR; TCRdb's copy has only in-frame clones and lacks some. The profile covers millions of clones, with 90% to 95% appearing a single time and roughly 0.36% taken by the ten largest. The receptor was derived from a man aged 18 to 29 in good health. Some clones in this sample may be carry-over from other donors' samples. The sequenced sample consisted of naive CD4+ T cells from PBMCs. As for subset: CD45RA+ positively selected. The rearrangement links TRBV28 to TRBJ2-3, with unresolved D. CDR3 DNA: TGTGCCAGCAGTGCGTCCAGCACAGATACGCAGTATTTT. Encoded protein: CASSASSTDTQYF.